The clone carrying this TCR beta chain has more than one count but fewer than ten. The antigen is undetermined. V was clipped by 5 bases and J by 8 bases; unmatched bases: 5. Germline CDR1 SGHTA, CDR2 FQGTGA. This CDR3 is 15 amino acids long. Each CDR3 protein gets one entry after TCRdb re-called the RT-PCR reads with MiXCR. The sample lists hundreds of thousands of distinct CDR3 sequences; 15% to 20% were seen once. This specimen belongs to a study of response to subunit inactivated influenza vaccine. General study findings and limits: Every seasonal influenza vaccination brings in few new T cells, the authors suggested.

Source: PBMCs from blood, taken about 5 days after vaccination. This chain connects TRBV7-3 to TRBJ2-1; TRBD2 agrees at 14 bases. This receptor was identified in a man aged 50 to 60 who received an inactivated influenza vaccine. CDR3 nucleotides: TGTGCCAGCAGCCCGACTAGCGGGAGGGCCGATGAGCAGTTCTTC. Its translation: CASSPTSGRADEQFF.